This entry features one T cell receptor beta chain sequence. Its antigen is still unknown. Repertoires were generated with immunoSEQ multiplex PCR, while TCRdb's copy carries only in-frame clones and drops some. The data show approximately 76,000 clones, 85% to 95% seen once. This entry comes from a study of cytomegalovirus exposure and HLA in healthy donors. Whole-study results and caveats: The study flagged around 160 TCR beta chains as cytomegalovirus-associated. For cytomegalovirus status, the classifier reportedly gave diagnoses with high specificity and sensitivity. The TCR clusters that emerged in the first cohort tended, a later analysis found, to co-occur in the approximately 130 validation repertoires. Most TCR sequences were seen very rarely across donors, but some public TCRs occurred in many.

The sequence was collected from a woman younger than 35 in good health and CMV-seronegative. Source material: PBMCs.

The DNA for the CDR3 is TGTGCCAGCAGTTACTATCGACAGGAGAACACTGAAGCTTTCTTT. This codes for CASSYYRQENTEAFF. The V gene is TRBV6-5, the J gene TRBJ1-1, with D perhaps TRBD1 (6 bases). Per the germline V gene, CDR1 is MNHEY and CDR2 is SVGAGI. The CDR3 is 15 amino acids. Between the trimmed V and J ends, which lost 1 base and 1 base, there was a span of 10 bases.